This T cell receptor beta chain came from a study of tumor-infiltrating lymphocytes in oesophageal squamous cell carcinoma. In its sample, this clonotype ranks as medium-sized. Germline V lookup: CDR1 LGHNT, CDR2 FRNRAP. The CDR3 runs to 14 residues. V lost 6 bases and J lost 1; bases outside the gene matches: 1. One entry per CDR3 protein results from TCRdb running MiXCR on the PCR reads. The sample records 9,500 to 12,000 distinct CDR3 sequences, under 60% being singletons. Sequenced: esophageal tumor tissue. The chain joins TRBV12-5 to TRBJ2-3; 10 bases line up with TRBD1. The sequence came from a male donor with esophageal squamous cell carcinoma. The CDR3 sequence is CASGGTGGTDTQYF. Written as DNA, the CDR3 is TGTGCTAGTGGGGGGACAGGGGGCACAGATACGCAGTATTTT.